What follows is one T cell receptor beta chain and its context. This specimen belongs to a study of blood T cell repertoires in COVID-19. The CDR3 spans 15 residues. In germline, CDR1 is KGHDR, CDR2 SFDVKD. V gave up 5 bases and J gave up 7 bases; unmatched junction bases: 12. Authors' analysis steps: Amplification with reference gene primers provided the estimates of nucleated cell counts. Libraries were prepared by immunoSEQ multiplex PCR; TCRdb keeps only in-frame clonotypes and omits some of them. Clone size and V and J calls were adopted from that table, with D and trimming inferred from the DNA. The sample records about 84,000 clones, over 70% being singletons.

This TCR derives from a man older than 75 with active or convalescent COVID-19. The sample taken for sequencing was peripheral blood. The chain has TRBV24-1 and TRBJ2-5; TRBD1 agrees at 7 bases. The CDR3 spells CATSGTQEYRGTQYF. DNA for the CDR3: TGTGCCACCAGTGGGACTCAGGAGTACAGGGGGACCCAGTACTTC.